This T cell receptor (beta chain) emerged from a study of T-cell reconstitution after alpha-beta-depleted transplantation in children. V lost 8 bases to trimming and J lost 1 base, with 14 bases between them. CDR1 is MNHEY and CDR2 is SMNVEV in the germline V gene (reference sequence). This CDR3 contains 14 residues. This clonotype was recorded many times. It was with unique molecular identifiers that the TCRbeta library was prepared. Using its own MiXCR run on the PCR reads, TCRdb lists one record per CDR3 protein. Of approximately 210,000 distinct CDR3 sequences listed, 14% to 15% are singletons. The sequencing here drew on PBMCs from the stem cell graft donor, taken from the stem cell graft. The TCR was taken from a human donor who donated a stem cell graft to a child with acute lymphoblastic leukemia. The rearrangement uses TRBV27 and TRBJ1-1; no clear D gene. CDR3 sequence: CASHSRVGNTEAFF. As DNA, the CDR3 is TGTGCCAGCCATAGCCGGGTGGGGAACACTGAAGCTTTCTTT.